This T cell receptor (beta chain) appears in the sequencing data of a study of early T cells in non-severe SARS-CoV-2 infection. Broader study findings: Reliance on VDJdb matching favored anti-spike CD8 responses; private and CD4 specificities were missed.

Unique molecular identifiers were attached to individual cDNA molecules. TCRdb processed the 5' RACE reads anew with MiXCR; each CDR3 protein has one entry. The top ten hold roughly 4.7% of the sample, which has 65,000 to 80,000 distinct CDR3 sequences, approximately 10% seen once. Germline V CDR1 and CDR2: SGHDN, FVKESK. The CDR3 loop spans 13 amino acids. V was clipped by 5 bases and J by 5 bases, with 12 bases between them. This clonotype occurred a few times. What it recognizes is unknown. Sequencing was performed on whole blood. The TCR originated in an adult who was a healthcare worker with PCR-confirmed SARS-CoV-2 infection or an uninfected control (not recorded which). The rearrangement joins TRBV14 to TRBJ1-1; TRBD1 might be the D (6 bases). CDR3 nucleotides: TGTGCCAGCAGCTCAGGGGTATGGACTGAAGCTTTCTTT. Amino acid sequence: CASSSGVWTEAFF. The whole variable domain, remainder taken from reference TRBV14 and TRBJ1-1, is EAGVTQFPSHSVIEKGQTVTLRCDPISGHDNLYWYRRVMGKEIKFLLHFVKESKQDESGMPNNRFLAERTGGTYSTLKVQPAELEDSGVYFCASSSGVWTEAFFGQGTRLTVV.